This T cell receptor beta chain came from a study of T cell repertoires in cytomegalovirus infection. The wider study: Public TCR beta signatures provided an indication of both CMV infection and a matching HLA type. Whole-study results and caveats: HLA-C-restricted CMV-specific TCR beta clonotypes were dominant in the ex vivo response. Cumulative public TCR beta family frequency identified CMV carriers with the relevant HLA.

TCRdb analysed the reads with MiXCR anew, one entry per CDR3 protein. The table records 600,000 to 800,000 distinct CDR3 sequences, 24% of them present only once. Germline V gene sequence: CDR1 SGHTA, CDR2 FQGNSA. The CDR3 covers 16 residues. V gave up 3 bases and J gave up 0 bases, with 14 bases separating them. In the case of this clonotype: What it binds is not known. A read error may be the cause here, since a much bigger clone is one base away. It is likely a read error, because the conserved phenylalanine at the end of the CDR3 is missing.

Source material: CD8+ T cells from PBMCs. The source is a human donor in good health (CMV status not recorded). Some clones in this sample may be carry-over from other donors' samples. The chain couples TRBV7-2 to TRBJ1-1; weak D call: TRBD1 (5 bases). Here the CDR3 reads CASSLGQGGMNTEAFC. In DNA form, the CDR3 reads TGTGCCAGCAGCTTGGGCCAGGGAGGGATGAACACTGAAGCTTTCTGT.